This entry is about one T cell receptor beta chain. Per the authors' pipeline: Amplified reference gene primers provided the basis for estimating nucleated cell counts. Sequencing was performed with immunoSEQ multiplex PCR; in TCRdb, only in-frame clones are kept and a portion is missing. V and J calls and clone size are copied from that table; D and trimming were computed from the DNA. This table holds roughly 200,000 clones, more than 70% found once. This CDR3 spans 15 amino acids. V shed 5 bases and J 0 bases; nucleotides not matched to a gene: 4. Germline CDR1 reads SEHNR; CDR2 reads FQNEAQ (reference sequence). The sample is drawn from a study of blood T cell repertoires in COVID-19. Study background: Acute-phase and convalescent COVID-19 samples originated in the United States, Italy and Spain. Sources were T cells, B-cell-depleted T cells, or PBMCs; the material itself was cDNA or gDNA.

The chain joins TRBV7-9 to TRBJ2-1; 7 bases agree with TRBD2. The sequence was collected from a woman under 40 with acute or convalescent COVID-19. Sequenced sample: peripheral blood. The CDR3 nucleotides read TGTGCCAGCAGCGCCACTAGCGACTCCTACAATGAGCAGTTCTTC. It encodes CASSATSDSYNEQFF.